The clone carrying this T cell receptor (beta chain) was seen a few times. Its target is not known. Primers: 60 Vbeta forward and 13 Jbeta reverse. Assay used: immunoSEQ multiplex PCR; TCRdb lists only in-frame clones, some missing. The sample includes roughly 100,000 clones, roughly three quarters of them seen just once. This specimen belongs to a study of cytomegalovirus exposure and HLA in healthy donors. Study-wide findings and caveats: In a later analysis, several top co-occurrence clusters appeared linked to parvovirus B19, influenza, CMV and Epstein-Barr virus. Serostatus for CMV was the only available immune exposure information.

This CDR3 contains 14 residues. The germline V gene has CDR1 GTSNPN and CDR2 SVGIG (reference sequence). V shed 3 bases, J shed 7 bases, and the junction held 10 bases outside the gene matches. This clonotype was sampled from a female donor in good health and CMV-seronegative. Material for sequencing was PBMCs. This chain uses TRBV30 with TRBJ2-7; 9 bases are a match to TRBD2. CDR3: CAWRNKPSGGEQYF. The CDR3 bases are TGTGCCTGGAGAAATAAACCAAGCGGGGGGGAGCAGTACTTC.